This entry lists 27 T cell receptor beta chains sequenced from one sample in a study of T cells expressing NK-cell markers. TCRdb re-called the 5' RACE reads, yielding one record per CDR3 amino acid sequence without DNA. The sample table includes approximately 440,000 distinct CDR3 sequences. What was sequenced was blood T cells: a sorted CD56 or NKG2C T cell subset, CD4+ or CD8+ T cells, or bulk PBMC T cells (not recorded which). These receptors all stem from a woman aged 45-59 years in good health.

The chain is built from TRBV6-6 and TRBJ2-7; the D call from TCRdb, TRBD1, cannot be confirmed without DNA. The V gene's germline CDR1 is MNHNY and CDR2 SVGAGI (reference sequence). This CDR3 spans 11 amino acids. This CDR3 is CASRGGYEQYF.

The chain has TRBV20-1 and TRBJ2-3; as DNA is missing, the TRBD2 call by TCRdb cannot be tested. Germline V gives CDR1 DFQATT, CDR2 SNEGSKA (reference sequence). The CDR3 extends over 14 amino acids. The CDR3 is CSASGVAGADTQYF.

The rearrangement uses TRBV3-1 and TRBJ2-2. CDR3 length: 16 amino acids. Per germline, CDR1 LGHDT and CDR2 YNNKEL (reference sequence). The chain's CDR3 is CASSQDRLTNTGELFF.

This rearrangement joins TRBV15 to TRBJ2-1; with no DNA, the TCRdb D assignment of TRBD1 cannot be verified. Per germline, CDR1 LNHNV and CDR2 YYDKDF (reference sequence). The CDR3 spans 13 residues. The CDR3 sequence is CATSTGQANEQFF.

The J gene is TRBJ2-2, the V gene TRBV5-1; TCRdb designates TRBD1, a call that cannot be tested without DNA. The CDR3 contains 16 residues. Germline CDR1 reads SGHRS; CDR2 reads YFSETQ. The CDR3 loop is CASSFGTGSNTGELFF. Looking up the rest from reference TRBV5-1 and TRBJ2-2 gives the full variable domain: KAGVTQTPRYLIKTRGQQVTLSCSPISGHRSVSWYQQTPGQGLQFLFEYFSETQRNKGNFPGRFSGRQFSNSRSEMNVSTLELGDSALYLCASSFGTGSNTGELFFGEGSRLTVL.

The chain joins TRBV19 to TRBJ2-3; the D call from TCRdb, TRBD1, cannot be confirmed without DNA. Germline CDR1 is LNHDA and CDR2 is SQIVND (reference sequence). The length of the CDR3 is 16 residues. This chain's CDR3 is CASNLRAGLGTDTQYF.

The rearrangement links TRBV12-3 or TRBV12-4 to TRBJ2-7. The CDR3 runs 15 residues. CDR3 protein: CASSLVGQYTYEQYF.

This chain's CDR3 is CASQVYAGPTEAFF. The genes are TRBV6-1 and TRBJ1-1. CDR1 and CDR2 (germline): MNHNS, SASEGT. The length of the CDR3 is 14 residues.

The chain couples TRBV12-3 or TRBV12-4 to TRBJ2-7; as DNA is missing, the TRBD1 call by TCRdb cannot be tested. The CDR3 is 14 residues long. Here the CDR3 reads CASTSSRASYEQYF.

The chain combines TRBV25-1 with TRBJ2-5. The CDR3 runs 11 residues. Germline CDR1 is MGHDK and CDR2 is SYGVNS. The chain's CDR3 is CASSELETQYF.

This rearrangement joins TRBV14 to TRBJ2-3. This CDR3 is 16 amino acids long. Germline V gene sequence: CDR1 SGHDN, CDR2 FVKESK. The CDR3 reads CASSQDLPVIGDTQYF. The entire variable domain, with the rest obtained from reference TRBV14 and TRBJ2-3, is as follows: EAGVTQFPSHSVIEKGQTVTLRCDPISGHDNLYWYRRVMGKEIKFLLHFVKESKQDESGMPNNRFLAERTGGTYSTLKVQPAELEDSGVYFCASSQDLPVIGDTQYFGPGTRLTVL.

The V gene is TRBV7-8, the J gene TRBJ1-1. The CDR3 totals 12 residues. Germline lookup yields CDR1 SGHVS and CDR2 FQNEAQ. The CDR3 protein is CASSFGSTEAFF.

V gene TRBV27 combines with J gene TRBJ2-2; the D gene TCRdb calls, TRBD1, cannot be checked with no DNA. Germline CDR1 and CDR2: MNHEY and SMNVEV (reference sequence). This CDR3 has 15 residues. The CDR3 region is CASSPRIRGTGELFF.

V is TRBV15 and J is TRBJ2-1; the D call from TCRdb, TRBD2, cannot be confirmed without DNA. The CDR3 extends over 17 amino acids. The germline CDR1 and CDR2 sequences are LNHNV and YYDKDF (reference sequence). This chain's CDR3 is CATSQGGRVSSYNEQFF.

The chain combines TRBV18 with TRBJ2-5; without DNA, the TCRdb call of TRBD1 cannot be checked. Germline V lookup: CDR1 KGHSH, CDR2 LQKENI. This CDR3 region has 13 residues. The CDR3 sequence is CASSQTGLETQYF.

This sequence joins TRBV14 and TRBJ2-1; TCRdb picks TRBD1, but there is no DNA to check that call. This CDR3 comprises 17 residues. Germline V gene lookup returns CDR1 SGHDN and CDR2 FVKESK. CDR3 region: CASSLKEGRGRHNEQFF. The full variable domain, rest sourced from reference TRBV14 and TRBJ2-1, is EAGVTQFPSHSVIEKGQTVTLRCDPISGHDNLYWYRRVMGKEIKFLLHFVKESKQDESGMPNNRFLAERTGGTYSTLKVQPAELEDSGVYFCASSLKEGRGRHNEQFFGPGTRLTVL.

The CDR3 reads CASSLTTNYEQYF. V gene TRBV18 combines with J gene TRBJ2-7. Germline-derived CDR1 and CDR2 are KGHSH and LQKENI. The CDR3 runs to 13 residues. The whole variable domain, remainder taken from reference TRBV18 and TRBJ2-7, is NAGVMQNPRHLVRRRGQEARLRCSPMKGHSHVYWYRQLPEEGLKFMVYLQKENIIDESGMPKERFSAEFPKEGPSILRIQQVVRGDSAAYFCASSLTTNYEQYFGPGTRLTVT.

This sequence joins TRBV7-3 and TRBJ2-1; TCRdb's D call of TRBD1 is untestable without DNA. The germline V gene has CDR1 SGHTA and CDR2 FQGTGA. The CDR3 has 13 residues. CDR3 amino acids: CASSPGIYNEQFF.

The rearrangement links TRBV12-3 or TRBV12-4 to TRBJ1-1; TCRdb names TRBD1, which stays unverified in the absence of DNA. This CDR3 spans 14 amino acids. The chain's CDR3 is CASRRGTGNTEAFF.

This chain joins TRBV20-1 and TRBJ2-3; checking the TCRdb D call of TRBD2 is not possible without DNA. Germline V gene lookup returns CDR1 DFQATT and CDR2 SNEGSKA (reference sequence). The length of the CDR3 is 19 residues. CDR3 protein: CSARAKTSGRLSSTDTQYF.

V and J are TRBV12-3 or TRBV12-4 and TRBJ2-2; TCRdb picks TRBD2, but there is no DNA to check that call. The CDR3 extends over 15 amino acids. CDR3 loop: CATRLAGATTGELFF.

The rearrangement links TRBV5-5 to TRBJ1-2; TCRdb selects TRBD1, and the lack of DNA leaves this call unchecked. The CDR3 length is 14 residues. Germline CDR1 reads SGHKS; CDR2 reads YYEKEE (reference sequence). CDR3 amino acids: CASSATGDGRGYTF.

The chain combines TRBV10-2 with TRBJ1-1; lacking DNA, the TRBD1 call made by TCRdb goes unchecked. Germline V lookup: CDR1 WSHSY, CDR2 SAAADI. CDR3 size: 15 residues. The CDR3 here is CASSDTTGGNTEAFF.

CDR3: CSVEPRTSYNEQFF. This chain connects TRBV29-1 to TRBJ2-1; the D call of TRBD1 rests on TCRdb alone, since no DNA is present to check it. Germline loops: CDR1 SQVTM, CDR2 ANQGSEA. CDR3 length: 14 residues.

The CDR3 protein is CASSLSPPGELFF. This rearrangement joins TRBV5-5 to TRBJ2-2; the TCRdb D gene call, TRBD2, has no DNA to confirm it. The length of the CDR3 is 13 residues. CDR1 SGHKS and CDR2 YYEKEE come from the germline V gene (reference sequence). The whole variable domain, filled in from reference TRBV5-5 and TRBJ2-2, reads DAGVTQSPTHLIKTRGQQVTLRCSPISGHKSVSWYQQVLGQGPQFIFQYYEKEERGRGNFPDRFSARQFPNYSSELNVNALLLGDSALYLCASSLSPPGELFFGEGSRLTVL.

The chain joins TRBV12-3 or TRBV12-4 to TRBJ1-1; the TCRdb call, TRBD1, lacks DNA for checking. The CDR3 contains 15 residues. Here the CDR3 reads CASSGSTGMNTEAFF.

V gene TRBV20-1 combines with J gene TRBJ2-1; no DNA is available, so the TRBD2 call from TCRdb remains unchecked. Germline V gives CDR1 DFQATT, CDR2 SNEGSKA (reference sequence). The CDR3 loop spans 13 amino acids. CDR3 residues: CSAYLAGANEQFF.